This T cell receptor beta chain appears in the sequencing data of a study of blood T cell repertoires in COVID-19. The authors' processing: The assay estimated nucleated cells by amplifying reference gene primers. The method was immunoSEQ multiplex PCR; TCRdb's version includes in-frame clones alone and lacks a portion of them. The DNA gave D and trimming, while V, J and clone size come from that table. The sample lists 150,000 or so clones; roughly nine tenths were seen once. Per germline, CDR1 KGHSH and CDR2 LQKENI. This CDR3 is 16 amino acids long. The V segment lost 6 bases and the J segment 0 bases; nucleotides outside the gene matches: 3.

Sequencing was performed on peripheral blood. The chain has TRBV18 and TRBJ1-4, with 11 bases that match TRBD1. The sequence was obtained from a woman aged 70-85 years with acute or convalescent COVID-19. The CDR3, as DNA: TGTGCCAGCTCGTGGGACAGGGGGACAACTAATGAAAAACTGTTTTTT. Translated, it gives CASSWDRGTTNEKLFF.